Each of the 10 T cell receptor beta chains below was sequenced from the same sample in a study of blood T cell repertoires in COVID-19. Generated by immunoSEQ multiplex PCR, the TCRdb table keeps only in-frame clones and is missing some. The table lists 250,000 to 300,000 clones, approximately 86% of them singletons, with around 13% in the top ten. Material for sequencing was peripheral blood. These receptors came from a woman in her sixties or seventies with COVID-19, enrolled during active disease.

The table lists this clone with a few counts. This chain joins TRBV24-1 and TRBJ1-5; 10 bases are shared with TRBD1. V shed 3 bases and J 3 bases; nucleotides not matched to a gene: 4. Germline values: CDR1 KGHDR, CDR2 SFDVKD. This CDR3 contains 16 residues. CDR3 sequence: CATSDPGTGDNQPQHF. CDR3 nucleotides: TGTGCCACCAGTGATCCAGGGACAGGGGACAATCAGCCCCAGCATTTT.

This sequence joins TRBV28 and TRBJ1-5; 10 bases are a match to TRBD1. V lost 6 bases to trimming and J lost 2 bases; unmatched junction nucleotides: 1. The CDR3 is 14 residues long. Germline CDR1 and CDR2: MDHEN and SYDVKM. The CDR3 DNA is TGTGCCAGCAGGGGGACAGGGGGCAATCAGCCCCAGCATTTT. Its protein product is CASRGTGGNQPQHF.

This rearrangement joins TRBV7-2 to TRBJ2-1; tentatively, D is TRBD2 (5 bases). Germline CDR1 and CDR2: SGHTA and FQGNSA. The CDR3 has 14 amino acids. V lost 6 bases and J lost 4, with 13 bases in between. CDR3 DNA sequence: TGTGCCAGCAGAGCGGCCGATAGATACAATGAGCAGTTCTTC. This gives the protein CASRAADRYNEQFF. The full variable domain, with the rest looked up from reference TRBV7-2 and TRBJ2-1, is GAGVSQSPSNKVTEKGKDVELRCDPISGHTALYWYRQSLGQGLEFLIYFQGNSAPDKSGLPSDRFSAERTGGSVSTLTIQRTQQEDSAVYLCASRAADRYNEQFFGPGTRLTVL.

The chain is built from TRBV19 and TRBJ2-7; D not resolved. Looked up from germline, CDR1 is LNHDA and CDR2 is SQIVND (reference sequence). CDR3 size: 14 residues. V lost 4 bases, J lost 7 bases, and 17 bases lay in between. The CDR3 loop reads CASSRYTASEEQYF. CDR3 nucleotide sequence: TGTGCCAGTAGTAGATATACCGCCTCGGAGGAGCAGTACTTC.

This sequence joins TRBV5-4 and TRBJ1-1; perhaps TRBD1 as D (6 bases). Per germline, CDR1 SGHNT and CDR2 YYREEE (reference sequence). V gave up 4 bases and J gave up 0 bases, with 10 bases separating them. The CDR3 runs to 14 residues. CDR3 sequence reads: CASSPGHMNTEAFF. DNA of the CDR3: TGTGCCAGCAGCCCGGGACACATGAACACTGAAGCTTTCTTT.

The chain carries TRBV9 and TRBJ2-5; 8 bases fit TRBD2. This CDR3 is 16 amino acids long. Germline V gene sequence: CDR1 SGDLS, CDR2 YYNGEE. Losses at the gene ends were 0 bases for V and 2 bases for J; bases not matched to a gene: 6. This chain's CDR3 is CASSVAGGGKQETQYF. In DNA, the CDR3 is TGTGCCAGCAGCGTAGCCGGGGGGGGCAAACAAGAGACCCAGTACTTC.

The CDR3 DNA reads as TGTGCCAGCGTACAGGGCTCCTACGAGCAGTACTTC. Translating gives CASVQGSYEQYF. The chain links TRBV2 to TRBJ2-7; perhaps TRBD1 as D (6 bases). Germline assignment: CDR1 SNHLY and CDR2 FYNNEI. V was clipped by 8 bases and J by 0 bases, with 8 bases between them. CDR3 length: 12 amino acids.

The CDR3 DNA follows: TGCGCCAGCAGCTTGGGACTAGCGGGGGTTCCTTCCAACGAGCAGTACTTC. This codes for CASSLGLAGVPSNEQYF. The chain carries TRBV5-1 and TRBJ2-7; 12 positions agree with TRBD2. Losses at the gene ends were 0 bases for V and 5 bases for J; bases not matched to a gene: 9. In germline, CDR1 is SGHRS, CDR2 YFSETQ. The CDR3 contains 17 residues.

The gene calls are TRBV5-1 and TRBJ1-1; D ambiguous. Per germline, CDR1 SGHRS and CDR2 YFSETQ. V lost 0 bases and J lost 4, with 7 bases in between. CDR3 size: 13 residues. CDR3 residues: CASSLETGTEAFF. The CDR3 region has the DNA TGCGCCAGCAGCTTGGAGACGGGCACTGAAGCTTTCTTT. The whole variable domain, filled in from reference TRBV5-1 and TRBJ1-1, reads KAGVTQTPRYLIKTRGQQVTLSCSPISGHRSVSWYQQTPGQGLQFLFEYFSETQRNKGNFPGRFSGRQFSNSRSEMNVSTLELGDSALYLCASSLETGTEAFFGQGTRLTVV.

V is TRBV9 and J is TRBJ1-6; no reliable D call. V lost 0 bases and J lost 8, with 12 bases in between. Germline CDR1 reads SGDLS; CDR2 reads YYNGEE. The CDR3 length is 15 residues. CDR3 DNA: TGTGCCAGCAGCGTAGACCTATCCTCCTATTCACCCCTCCACTTT. Its translation: CASSVDLSSYSPLHF.